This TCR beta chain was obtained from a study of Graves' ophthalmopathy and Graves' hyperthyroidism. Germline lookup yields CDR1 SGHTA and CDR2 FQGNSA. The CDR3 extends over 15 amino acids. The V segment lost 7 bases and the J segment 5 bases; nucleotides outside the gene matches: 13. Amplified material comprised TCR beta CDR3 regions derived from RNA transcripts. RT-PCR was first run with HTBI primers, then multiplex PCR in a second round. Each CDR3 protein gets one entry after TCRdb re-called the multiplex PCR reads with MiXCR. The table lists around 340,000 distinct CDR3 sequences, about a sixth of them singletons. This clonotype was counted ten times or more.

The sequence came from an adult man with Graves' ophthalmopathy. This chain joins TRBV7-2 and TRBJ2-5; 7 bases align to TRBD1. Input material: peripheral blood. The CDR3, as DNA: TGTGCCAGCACCCTAAACAGGGGCGGGTTGGAGACCCAGTACTTC. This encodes CASTLNRGGLETQYF.